The text below deals with one T cell receptor (beta chain). The CDR3 has 13 amino acids. The germline V gene encodes CDR1 MNHEY and CDR2 SVGAGI. Trimming removed 6 bases at V and 5 bases at J, with 14 bases between. Clones were sequenced by immunoSEQ multiplex PCR, and TCRdb holds only the in-frame ones, with some missing. Of 70,000 to 85,000 clones in the sample, 91% were seen once. The sample originates from a study of blood T cell repertoires in COVID-19. The chain is built from TRBV6-5 and TRBJ2-7; D not certain. The sequenced sample was peripheral blood. The receptor was derived from a woman aged 60-75 years with active COVID-19. The CDR3: CASRPLRWDEQYF. Here the CDR3 DNA reads TGTGCCAGCAGACCACTGCGGTGGGACGAGCAGTACTTC.